These 17 T cell receptor beta chains share one sample of origin, sequenced in a study of cytomegalovirus exposure and HLA in healthy donors. The PCR made use of 60 Vbeta and 13 Jbeta primers. Method: immunoSEQ multiplex PCR; TCRdb's copy keeps in-frame clones and lacks some. Of 310,000 or so clones in the sample, over 85% were seen once. Sequencing was done on a sample of PBMCs. The receptor set was obtained from a woman younger than 35 in good health and CMV-seronegative.

The rearrangement links TRBV5-6 to TRBJ1-5; the D gene is possibly TRBD1 (5 bases). Trimming left V 4 bases short and J 9 bases short, with 14 bases between. This CDR3 has 13 amino acids. Per the germline V gene, CDR1 is SGHDT and CDR2 is YYEEEE. The CDR3 loop is CASSLGTGGPQHF. The DNA of the CDR3 is TGTGCCAGCAGCCTAGGGACCGGGGGGCCCCAGCATTTT.

The chain employs TRBV27 and TRBJ2-2; TRBD1 matches at 11 bases. Per germline, CDR1 MNHEY and CDR2 SMNVEV (reference sequence). Unmatched junction bases numbered 5, after V lost 4 bases and J lost 4 bases. There are 16 residues in the CDR3. CDR3 DNA sequence: TGTGCCAGCAGTTCCCTGGGGACAGGGGGCACCGGGGAGCTGTTTTTT. It is translated as CASSSLGTGGTGELFF.

The chain has TRBV2 and TRBJ2-5; TRBD2 might be the D (6 bases). V lost 6 bases and J 5 bases, leaving 13 bases between the germline ends. This CDR3 spans 13 amino acids. CDR1 SNHLY and CDR2 FYNNEI come from the germline V gene. The CDR3 bases are TGTGCCAGCAGGGAGGGGCGGGTTGAGACCCAGTACTTC. It yields the protein CASREGRVETQYF.

The gene calls are TRBV11-2 and TRBJ2-7; 7 bases map to TRBD1. This CDR3 comprises 14 residues. V lost 5 bases and J lost 3; bases outside the gene matches: 7. CDR1 and CDR2 from the germline V gene are SGHAT and FQNNGV. The CDR3 DNA follows: TGTGCCAGCAGCCTTACAGGGGTACGCTACGAGCAGTACTTC. This gives the protein CASSLTGVRYEQYF.

CDR3 residues: CASSEDRVPNSPLHF. The CDR3 DNA is TGTGCCAGCAGTGAAGACAGGGTACCGAATTCACCCCTCCACTTT. The rearrangement joins TRBV25-1 to TRBJ1-6; 7 nucleotides align to TRBD1. V dropped 2 bases and J dropped 7; count of bases not matched to a gene: 5. Germline CDR1 is MGHDK and CDR2 is SYGVNS. The CDR3 sequence is 15 residues long.

V usage is TRBV6-6 and J usage is TRBJ2-5, with D perhaps TRBD1 (6 bases). Germline loops: CDR1 MNHNY, CDR2 SVGAGI (reference sequence). V lost 6 bases and J 5 bases, leaving 16 bases between the germline ends. This CDR3 has 14 residues. The CDR3 reads CASSREQGVETQYF. CDR3 coding DNA: TGTGCCAGCAGCCGAGAACAGGGCGTGGAGACCCAGTACTTC.

The chain uses TRBV2 and TRBJ1-4, with D perhaps matching TRBD1 (5 bases). The CDR3 is 15 residues long. Trimming cost V 7 bases and J 7 bases, with 19 bases left between them. Germline-derived CDR1 and CDR2 are SNHLY and FYNNEI. For the CDR3, the DNA is TGTGCCAGCATGGGACTCCGGGACGCCGGTGAAAAACTGTTTTTT. The encoded protein is CASMGLRDAGEKLFF.

This clone was seen a few times. The rearrangement uses TRBV5-6 and TRBJ2-3; 9 bases are shared with TRBD2. The CDR3 contains 19 residues. The ends lost 2 bases at V and 7 bases at J; junction bases unmatched: 20. Germline V gene data show CDR1 as SGHDT and CDR2 as YYEEEE. This CDR3 reads CASSLLRLGIAGDRYTQYF. CDR3 nucleotides: TGTGCCAGCAGCTTATTAAGGTTGGGAATAGCGGGGGATAGATATACGCAGTATTTT.

This clone was found once. The V gene is TRBV2, the J gene TRBJ2-7; 10 bases match TRBD2. CDR1 and CDR2 (germline): SNHLY, FYNNEI. CDR3 length: 15 residues. The J segment lost 7 bases and the V segment lost 6 bases, leaving 12 bases of the junction unmatched. In DNA, the CDR3 is TGTGCCAGCAGCGTTAGCGGGGGGAACTACGGGGAGCAGTACTTC. This gives the protein CASSVSGGNYGEQYF.

The chain joins TRBV9 to TRBJ1-1, with D perhaps matching TRBD1 (6 bases). V gave up 0 bases and J gave up 7 bases, with 13 bases separating them. The CDR3 length is 14 residues. CDR1 and CDR2 (germline): SGDLS, YYNGEE. The CDR3, as DNA: TGTGCCAGCAGCGTAGGTCAGGGGACCTATGAAGCTTTCTTT. Encoded protein: CASSVGQGTYEAFF.

The DNA for the CDR3 is TGTGCCAGCAGCGGGTACAGGGTATTGAACACTGAAGCTTTCTTT. Its protein product is CASSGYRVLNTEAFF. The chain joins TRBV5-6 to TRBJ1-1; weak D call: TRBD1 (6 bases). Germline V gene data show CDR1 as SGHDT and CDR2 as YYEEEE. Deletions cut 4 bases from V and 0 bases from J, with 13 bases between. The CDR3 consists of 15 residues.

The V and J genes are TRBV5-6 and TRBJ2-7; D remains unclear. Germline lookup yields CDR1 SGHDT and CDR2 YYEEEE. Trimming pared 4 bases from V and 2 bases from J, leaving 4 bases between. The CDR3 sequence is 11 residues long. CDR3 in DNA: TGTGCCAGCAGCGGAGCCTACGAGCAGTACTTC. Protein product: CASSGAYEQYF.

This clone occurred once. This sequence joins TRBV5-4 and TRBJ1-3; weak D call: TRBD1 (5 bases). The germline V gene encodes CDR1 SGHNT and CDR2 YYREEE (reference sequence). Trimming shortened V by 1 base and J by 1 base, and 6 bases separated the two germline ends. The CDR3 is made up of 14 amino acids. CDR3 loop: CASSLSGSGNTIYF. DNA of the CDR3: TGTGCCAGCAGCTTGTCAGGGTCTGGAAACACCATATATTTT.

The V and J genes are TRBV6-1 and TRBJ2-3; D remains ambiguous. V lost 6 bases and J lost 1, with 5 bases in between. The CDR3 consists of 12 residues. Germline V gives CDR1 MNHNS, CDR2 SASEGT. CDR3 amino acids: CASRQGTDTQYF. CDR3 nucleotides: TGTGCCAGCAGGCAGGGCACAGATACGCAGTATTTT.

The rearrangement joins TRBV10-3 to TRBJ2-7; D is possibly TRBD2 (5 bases). Trimming stripped 6 bases from V and 2 bases from J, with 11 bases between. Germline values: CDR1 ENHRY, CDR2 SYGVKD. The CDR3 runs to 13 residues. The CDR3 region has the DNA TGTGCCATCAGCCCGGGGATCCCCTACGAGCAGTACTTC. Translating it yields CAISPGIPYEQYF.

This clone was seen only a few times. The chain is built from TRBV15 and TRBJ1-4, with TRBD1 matching over 9 bases. Losses at the gene ends were 3 bases for V and 7 bases for J; bases not matched to a gene: 6. The germline V gene encodes CDR1 LNHNV and CDR2 YYDKDF (reference sequence). The CDR3 totals 15 residues. This chain's CDR3 is CATSSPRQGGEKLFF. CDR3 bases: TGTGCCACCAGCAGTCCTCGACAGGGGGGTGAAAAACTGTTTTTT.

This clone was found once. The germline gene is not matched at one end of the junction; a read error may be the cause. The sample carries other DNA sequences with the same CDR3. This chain connects TRBV12-5 to TRBJ1-5, with 8 bases lining up with TRBD1. The CDR3 is made up of 16 amino acids. The germline V gene encodes CDR1 LGHNT and CDR2 FRNRAP. Here the CDR3 DNA reads TGTGCCAGTGGTCCGTGGACAGGGAAAGGCAATCAGCCCCAGCATTTT. This sequence encodes CASGPWTGKGNQPQHF.